What follows describes a single T cell receptor (beta chain). Its antigen is unknown. One entry per CDR3 protein results from TCRdb running MiXCR on the reads. The profile shows 400,000 or so distinct CDR3 sequences, roughly 30% of them singletons. CDR1 is MNHEY and CDR2 is SVGAGI in the germline V gene. V was shortened by 6 bases and J by 3 bases, with 17 bases between the two germline ends. The CDR3 length is 16 residues. The record originates from a study of T cell repertoires in cytomegalovirus infection. Study-level points and caveats: Ex vivo, HLA-C-restricted CMV-specific TCR beta clonotypes prevailed over the rest of the response.

The chain uses TRBV6-5 and TRBJ2-2, with a possible D match to TRBD1 (5 bases). This clonotype was sampled from a human donor in good health (CMV status not recorded). Some clones in this sample may be carry-over from other donors' samples. Sequenced material: PBMCs. This CDR3 reads CASRVDSLAYTGELFF. The CDR3 bases are TGTGCCAGCAGGGTTGACAGCCTTGCTTACACCGGGGAGCTGTTTTTT.